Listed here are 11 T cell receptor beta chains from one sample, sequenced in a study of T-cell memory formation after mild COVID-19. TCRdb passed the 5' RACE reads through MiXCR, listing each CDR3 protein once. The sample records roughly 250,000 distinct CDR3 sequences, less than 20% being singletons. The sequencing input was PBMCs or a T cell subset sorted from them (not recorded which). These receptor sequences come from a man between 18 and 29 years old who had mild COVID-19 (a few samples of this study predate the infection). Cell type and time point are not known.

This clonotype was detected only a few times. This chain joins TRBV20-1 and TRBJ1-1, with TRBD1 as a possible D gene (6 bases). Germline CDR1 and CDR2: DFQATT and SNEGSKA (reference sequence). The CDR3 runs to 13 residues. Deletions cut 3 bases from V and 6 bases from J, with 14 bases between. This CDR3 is CSASRQGLPEAFF. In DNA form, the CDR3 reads TGCAGTGCTAGCAGGCAGGGGTTGCCTGAAGCTTTCTTT.

As DNA, the CDR3 is TGCAGTGCTAGTCAGCCTGGGGGCTACACCTTC. Its translation: CSASQPGGYTF. The genes are TRBV20-1 and TRBJ1-2, with no clear D. The CDR3 length is 11 residues. Germline V CDR1 and CDR2: DFQATT, SNEGSKA (reference sequence). Trimming shortened V by 3 bases and J by 8 bases, and 10 bases separated the two germline ends.

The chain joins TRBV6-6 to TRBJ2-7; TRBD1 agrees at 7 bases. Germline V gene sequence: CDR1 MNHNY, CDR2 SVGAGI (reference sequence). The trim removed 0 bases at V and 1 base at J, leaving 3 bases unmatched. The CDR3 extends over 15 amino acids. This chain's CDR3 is CASSYSARGSYEQYF. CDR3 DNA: TGTGCCAGCAGTTACTCGGCCAGGGGGTCCTACGAGCAGTACTTC.

Here the CDR3 reads CASSQDLGEQYF. CDR3 in DNA: TGCGCCAGCAGCCAAGATCTAGGAGAGCAGTACTTC. The chain carries TRBV4-1 and TRBJ2-7; D gene unclear. Germline V gives CDR1 MGHRA, CDR2 YSYEKL. The CDR3 length is 12 residues. Trimming left V 0 bases short and J 7 bases short, with 7 bases between.

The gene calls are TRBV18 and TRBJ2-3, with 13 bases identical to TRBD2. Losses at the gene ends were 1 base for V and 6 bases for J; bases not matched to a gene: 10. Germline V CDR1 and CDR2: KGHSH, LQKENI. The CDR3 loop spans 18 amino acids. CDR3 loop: CASSPRGLAGLTLDTQYF. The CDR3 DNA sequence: TGTGCCAGCTCACCACGGGGACTAGCGGGGCTCACGCTGGATACGCAGTATTTT.

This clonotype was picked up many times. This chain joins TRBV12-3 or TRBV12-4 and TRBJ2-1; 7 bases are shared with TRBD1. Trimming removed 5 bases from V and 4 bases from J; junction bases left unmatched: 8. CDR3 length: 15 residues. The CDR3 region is CASSRPGQIYNEQFF. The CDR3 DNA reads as TGTGCCAGCAGTCGGCCGGGACAGATATACAATGAGCAGTTCTTC.

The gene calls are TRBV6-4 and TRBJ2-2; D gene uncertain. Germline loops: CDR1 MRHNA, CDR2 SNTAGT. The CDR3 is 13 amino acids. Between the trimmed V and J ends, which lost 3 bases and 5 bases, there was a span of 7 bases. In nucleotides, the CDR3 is TGTGCCAGCAGTGAAGACGGGACCGGGGAGCTGTTTTTT. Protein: CASSEDGTGELFF.

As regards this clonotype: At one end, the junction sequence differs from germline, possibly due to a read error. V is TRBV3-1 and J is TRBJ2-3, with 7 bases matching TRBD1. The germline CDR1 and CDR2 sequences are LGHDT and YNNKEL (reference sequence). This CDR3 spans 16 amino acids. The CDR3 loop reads CASSQEAGQVTETQYF. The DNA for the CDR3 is TGTGCCAGCAGCCAAGAGGCAGGACAGGTCACAGAGACGCAGTATTTT.

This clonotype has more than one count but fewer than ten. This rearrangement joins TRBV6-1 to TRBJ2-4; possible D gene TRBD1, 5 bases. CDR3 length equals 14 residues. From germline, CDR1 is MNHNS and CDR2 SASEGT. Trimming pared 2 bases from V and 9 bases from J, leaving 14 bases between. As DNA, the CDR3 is TGTGCCAGCAGTGAAATGACGGCAGGGTTCATTCAGTACTTC. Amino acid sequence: CASSEMTAGFIQYF.

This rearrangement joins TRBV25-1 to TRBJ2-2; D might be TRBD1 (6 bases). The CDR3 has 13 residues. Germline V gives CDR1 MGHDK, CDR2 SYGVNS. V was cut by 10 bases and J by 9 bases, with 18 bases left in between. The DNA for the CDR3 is TGTGCCACCTCCATTGAAACAGGGCGGGAGCTGTTTTTT. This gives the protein CATSIETGRELFF.

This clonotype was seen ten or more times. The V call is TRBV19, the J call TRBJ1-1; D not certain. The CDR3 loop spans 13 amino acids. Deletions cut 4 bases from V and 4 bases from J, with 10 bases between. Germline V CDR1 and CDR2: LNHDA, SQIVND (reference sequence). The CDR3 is CASSNEPSTEAFF. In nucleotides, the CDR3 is TGTGCCAGTAGTAACGAACCCAGCACTGAAGCTTTCTTT. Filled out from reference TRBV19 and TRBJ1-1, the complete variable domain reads DGGITQSPKYLFRKEGQNVTLSCEQNLNHDAMYWYRQDPGQGLRLIYYSQIVNDFQKGDIAEGYSVSREKKESFPLTVTSAQKNPTAFYLCASSNEPSTEAFFGQGTRLTVV.